This record looks at one T cell receptor (beta chain) sequence and its context. J lost 8 bases, V lost 3 bases, and 7 bases had no gene match. Germline V gene lookup returns CDR1 KGHSH and CDR2 LQKENI. This CDR3 comprises 15 residues. Repertoires were generated with immunoSEQ multiplex PCR, while TCRdb's copy carries only in-frame clones and drops some. The table lists 150,000 to 200,000 clones, roughly 80% of them singletons. The data were taken from a study of blood T cell repertoires in COVID-19. The chain joins TRBV18 to TRBJ1-6, with TRBD1 identical over 7 bases. Sequenced sample: peripheral blood. The sequence was obtained from a woman in her 70s with COVID-19, enrolled during active disease. The DNA of the CDR3 is TGTGCCAGCTCACCCTACGACAGGGCCTATTCACCCCTCCACTTT. This sequence encodes CASSPYDRAYSPLHF.